This T cell receptor (beta chain) was captured by sequencing in a study of T cells in localized non-small cell lung cancer. Notes on the study in general: The study linked higher blood T cell density to longer overall survival. A median of about 58 of the top 100 tumor clones appeared in adjacent lung, which was paired and uninvolved. Uninvolved adjacent lung showed higher T cell clonality than tumor.

Here immunoSEQ multiplex PCR was the method, and the copy in TCRdb shows in-frame clones only, minus some. The data contain 25,000 to 30,000 clones, approximately 90% of them singletons. Notes on this clone: Its antigen is not known.

The CDR3 is 12 amino acids. Germline V gene lookup returns CDR1 LNHNV and CDR2 YYDKDF (reference sequence). Trimming stripped 11 bases from V and 1 base from J, with 9 bases between. This clonotype was obtained from a female donor of 60 years or more with stage I lung adenocarcinoma. The chain recombines TRBV15 with TRBJ1-3; D is unresolved. The sequencing used peripheral blood, collected before any cancer treatment. The CDR3 region has the DNA TGTGCCTCCCAAAATTCTGGAAACACCATATATTTT. Its protein product is CASQNSGNTIYF.